A single sample is the source of the 5 T cell receptor beta chains below, sequenced in a study of blood T cell repertoires in COVID-19. Method: immunoSEQ multiplex PCR; TCRdb's copy keeps in-frame clones and lacks some. The table lists approximately 150,000 clones, around 90% of them singletons. Sequencing was carried out using peripheral blood. The receptors shown here come from a human donor with COVID-19, enrolled during active disease. The donor label of this sample is uncertain.

V gene TRBV5-1 combines with J gene TRBJ1-4; no firm D call. The V gene's germline CDR1 is SGHRS and CDR2 YFSETQ. Deletions cut 0 bases from V and 4 bases from J, with 7 bases between. The CDR3 runs to 14 residues. The CDR3 DNA is TGCGCCAGCAGCTTGGGCAGTGGTAATGAAAAACTGTTTTTT. It codes for CASSLGSGNEKLFF. Based on the CDR3 plus reference TRBV5-1 and TRBJ1-4, the full variable domain is KAGVTQTPRYLIKTRGQQVTLSCSPISGHRSVSWYQQTPGQGLQFLFEYFSETQRNKGNFPGRFSGRQFSNSRSEMNVSTLELGDSALYLCASSLGSGNEKLFFGSGTQLSVL.

V is TRBV10-2 and J is TRBJ1-6; TRBD1 aligns across 11 bases. This CDR3 is 16 amino acids long. The ends lost 3 bases at V and 9 bases at J; junction bases unmatched: 7. The germline CDR1 and CDR2 sequences are WSHSY and SAAADI. The CDR3 DNA is TGCGCCAGCAGTGACGGGGTGGGACAGGGGGGTTCACCCCTCCACTTT. It translates to CASSDGVGQGGSPLHF.

In its sample, this clone was seen a few times. V gene TRBV12-3 or TRBV12-4 combines with J gene TRBJ2-7; D possibly corresponds to TRBD2 (5 bases). CDR3 length equals 13 residues. Trimming pared 5 bases from V and 4 bases from J, leaving 12 bases between. CDR3 nucleotide sequence: TGTGCCAGCAGTAGAGGGCTCTCTTACGAGCAGTACTTC. It encodes CASSRGLSYEQYF.

Of note for this clone: The sample contains more than one DNA sequence encoding this CDR3. The chain couples TRBV6-5 to TRBJ1-2; no firm D call. The CDR3 consists of 14 residues. Deletions cut 0 bases from V and 2 bases from J, with 7 bases between. Germline V gene lookup returns CDR1 MNHEY and CDR2 SVGAGI. The CDR3 loop reads CASSYSRRNYGYTF. The CDR3, as DNA: TGTGCCAGCAGTTACTCGAGGCGGAACTATGGCTACACCTTC.

This clone was recorded a few times. The chain is built from TRBV4-1 and TRBJ2-7; a possible D gene is TRBD1 (6 bases). The CDR3 totals 14 residues. The V end was cut by 3 bases, the J end by 2 bases, with 11 bases between. From germline, CDR1 is MGHRA and CDR2 YSYEKL. The CDR3 here is CASSHTQGPYEQYF. DNA for the CDR3: TGCGCCAGCAGCCACACACAGGGCCCCTACGAGCAGTACTTC.